Detailed here is one TCR beta chain. This entry belongs to a study of T cell changes during pregnancy in multiple sclerosis. After removal of 0 bases from V and 2 bases from J, the junction contained 6 bases not matched to a gene. CDR1 SGHRS and CDR2 YFSETQ come from the germline V gene. The CDR3 totals 17 residues. Using immunoSEQ multiplex PCR, the repertoire was profiled, and TCRdb retains in-frame clones only, with some absent. The profile shows approximately 120,000 clones, about 96% of them singletons. V and J are TRBV5-1 and TRBJ2-1; the match to TRBD2 covers 9 bases. Sequencing was performed on peripheral blood, taken after pregnancy. The clonotype originates from a female donor with multiple sclerosis, enrolled in a pregnancy study. The CDR3 is CASSLEGLAAAYNEQFF. For the CDR3, the DNA is TGCGCCAGCAGCTTGGAGGGACTAGCCGCCGCCTACAATGAGCAGTTCTTC.